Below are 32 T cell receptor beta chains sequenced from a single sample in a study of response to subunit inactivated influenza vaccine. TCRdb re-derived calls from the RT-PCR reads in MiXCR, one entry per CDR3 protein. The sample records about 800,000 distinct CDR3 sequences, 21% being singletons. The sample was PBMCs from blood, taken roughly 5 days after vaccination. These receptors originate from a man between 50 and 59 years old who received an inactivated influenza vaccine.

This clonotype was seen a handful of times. In DNA, the CDR3 is TGTGCCAGCCAGGGACAGATCACAGATACGCAGTATTTT. It is translated as CASQGQITDTQYF. The rearrangement joins TRBV7-2 to TRBJ2-3; 7 bases are shared with TRBD1. Germline CDR1 is SGHTA and CDR2 is FQGNSA. With V trimmed by 8 bases and J by 2 bases, 4 bases remained unmatched. The CDR3 runs 13 residues.

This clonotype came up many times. Here the CDR3 DNA reads TGTGCCAGCAGTTTAGCAGGGGATCAGCCCCAGCATTTT. Amino acid sequence: CASSLAGDQPQHF. The chain has TRBV12-3 or TRBV12-4 and TRBJ1-5, with a tentative D call TRBD1 (5 bases). The CDR3 consists of 13 residues. V dropped 0 bases and J dropped 5 bases, with 5 bases sitting between them.

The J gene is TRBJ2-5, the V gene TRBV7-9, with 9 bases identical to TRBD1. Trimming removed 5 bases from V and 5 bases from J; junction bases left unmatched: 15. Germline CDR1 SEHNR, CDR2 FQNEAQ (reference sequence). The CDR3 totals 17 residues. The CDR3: CASSPGTGTNNGETQYF. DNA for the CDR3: TGTGCCAGCAGCCCCGGGACAGGGACAAATAACGGGGAGACCCAGTACTTC.

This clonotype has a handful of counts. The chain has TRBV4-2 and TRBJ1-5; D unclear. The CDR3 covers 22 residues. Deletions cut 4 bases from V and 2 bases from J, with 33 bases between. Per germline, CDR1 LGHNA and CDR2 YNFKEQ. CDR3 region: CASSPTTTNPRRSSRGNQPQHF. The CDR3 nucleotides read TGTGCCAGCAGCCCGACTACTACAAACCCTCGCCGGAGCTCGAGGGGCAATCAGCCCCAGCATTTT.

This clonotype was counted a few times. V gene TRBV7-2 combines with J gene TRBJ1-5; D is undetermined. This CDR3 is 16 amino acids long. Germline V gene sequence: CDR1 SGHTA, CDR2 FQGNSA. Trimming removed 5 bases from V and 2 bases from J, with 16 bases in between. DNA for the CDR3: TGTGCCAGCAGCCCACCAAGGGCGGGTGGCAATCAGCCCCAGCATTTT. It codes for CASSPPRAGGNQPQHF.

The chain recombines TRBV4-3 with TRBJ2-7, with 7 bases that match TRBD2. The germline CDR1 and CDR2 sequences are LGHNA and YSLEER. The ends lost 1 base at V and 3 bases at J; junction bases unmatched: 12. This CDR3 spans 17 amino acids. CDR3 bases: TGCGCCAGCAGCCAAGGTTTGCGCGGGGGTGTCTACTACGAGCAGTACTTC. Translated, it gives CASSQGLRGGVYYEQYF.

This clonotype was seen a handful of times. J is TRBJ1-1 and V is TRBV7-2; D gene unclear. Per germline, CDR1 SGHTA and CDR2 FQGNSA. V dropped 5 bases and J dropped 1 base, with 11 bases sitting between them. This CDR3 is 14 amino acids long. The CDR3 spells CASSTRQTNTEAFF. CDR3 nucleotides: TGTGCCAGCAGCACCCGGCAGACGAACACTGAAGCTTTCTTT.

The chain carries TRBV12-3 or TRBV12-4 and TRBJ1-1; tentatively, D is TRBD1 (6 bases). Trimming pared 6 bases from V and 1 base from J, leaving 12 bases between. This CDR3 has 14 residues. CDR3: CASRRDTRNTEAFF. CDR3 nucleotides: TGTGCCAGCAGAAGGGACACAAGGAACACTGAAGCTTTCTTT.

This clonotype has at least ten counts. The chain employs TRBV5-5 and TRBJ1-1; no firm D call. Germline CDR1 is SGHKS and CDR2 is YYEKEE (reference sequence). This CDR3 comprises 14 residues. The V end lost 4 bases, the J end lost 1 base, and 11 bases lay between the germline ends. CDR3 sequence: CASSPTWANTEAFF. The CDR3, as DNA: TGTGCCAGCAGCCCCACGTGGGCGAACACTGAAGCTTTCTTT.

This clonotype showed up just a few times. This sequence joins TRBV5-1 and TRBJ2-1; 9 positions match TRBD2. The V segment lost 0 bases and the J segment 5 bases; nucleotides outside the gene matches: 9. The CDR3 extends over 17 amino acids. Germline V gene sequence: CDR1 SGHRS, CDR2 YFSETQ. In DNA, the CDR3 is TGCGCCAGCAGCTTGGCCATGCTCGCGGGAGGGGACAATGAGCAGTTCTTC. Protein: CASSLAMLAGGDNEQFF.

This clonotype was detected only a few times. The DNA of the CDR3 is TGTGCCAGCAGCTTAGGCGGGAGAATCGGATCGTACGAGCAGTACTTC. As protein: CASSLGGRIGSYEQYF. V is TRBV7-8 and J is TRBJ2-7; 7 nucleotides align to TRBD2. CDR1 is SGHVS and CDR2 is FQNEAQ in the germline V gene. V trimming: 1 base; J trimming: 4 bases; junction bases outside the gene matches: 10. The CDR3 runs 16 residues.

CDR3 nucleotide sequence: TGCAGTGCTAACCCTCCCCGGGGGACAGGGGGACTGGCTAACTATGGCTACACCTTC. Translation gives CSANPPRGTGGLANYGYTF. The rearrangement links TRBV20-1 to TRBJ1-2; TRBD1 matches at 11 bases. V was clipped by 4 bases and J by 0 bases; unmatched bases: 16. Germline V CDR1 and CDR2: DFQATT, SNEGSKA (reference sequence). CDR3 length equals 19 residues.

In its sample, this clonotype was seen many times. The DNA of the CDR3 is TGTGCCAGCAGTTTAGGCCCTGGCCTAGCGGGAGGGGTTGAGTTCTTC. Translating gives CASSLGPGLAGGVEFF. V usage is TRBV12-3 or TRBV12-4 and J usage is TRBJ2-1; 12 nucleotides line up with TRBD2. The CDR3 sequence is 16 residues long. Unmatched junction bases numbered 12, after V lost 1 base and J lost 14 bases.

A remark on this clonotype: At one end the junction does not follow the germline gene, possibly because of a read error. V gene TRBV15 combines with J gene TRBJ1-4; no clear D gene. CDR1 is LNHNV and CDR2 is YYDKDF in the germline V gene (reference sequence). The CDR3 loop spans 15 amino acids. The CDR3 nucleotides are TGTTCCACCAGCATACCTCTCGGGTTGGGAGAAAAACTGTTTTTT. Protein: CSTSIPLGLGEKLFF.

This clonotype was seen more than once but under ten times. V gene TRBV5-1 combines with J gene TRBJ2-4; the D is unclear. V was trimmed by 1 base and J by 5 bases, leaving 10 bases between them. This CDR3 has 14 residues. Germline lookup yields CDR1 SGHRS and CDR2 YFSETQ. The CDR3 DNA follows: TGCGCCAGCAGCTTGAGAGCCTTCGAAAACATTCAGTACTTC. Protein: CASSLRAFENIQYF.

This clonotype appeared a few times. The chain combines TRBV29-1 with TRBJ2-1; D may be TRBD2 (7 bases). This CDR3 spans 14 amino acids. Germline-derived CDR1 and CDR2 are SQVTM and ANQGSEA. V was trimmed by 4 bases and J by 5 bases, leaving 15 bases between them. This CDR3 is CSVGGGATNNEQFF. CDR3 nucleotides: TGCAGCGTTGGAGGGGGGGCCACCAACAATGAGCAGTTCTTC.

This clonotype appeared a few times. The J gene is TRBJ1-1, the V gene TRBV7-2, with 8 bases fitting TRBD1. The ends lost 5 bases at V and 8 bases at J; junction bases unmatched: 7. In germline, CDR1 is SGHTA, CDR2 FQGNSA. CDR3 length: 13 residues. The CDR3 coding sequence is TGTGCCAGCAGCCTAGGACAGGGCGGAGAAGCTTTCTTT. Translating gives CASSLGQGGEAFF.

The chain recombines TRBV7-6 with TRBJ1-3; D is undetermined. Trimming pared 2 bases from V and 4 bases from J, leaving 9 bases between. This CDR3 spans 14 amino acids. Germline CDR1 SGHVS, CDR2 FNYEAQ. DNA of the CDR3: TGTGCCAGCAGCTTAATCACGGGCGGAAACACCATATATTTT. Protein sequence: CASSLITGGNTIYF.

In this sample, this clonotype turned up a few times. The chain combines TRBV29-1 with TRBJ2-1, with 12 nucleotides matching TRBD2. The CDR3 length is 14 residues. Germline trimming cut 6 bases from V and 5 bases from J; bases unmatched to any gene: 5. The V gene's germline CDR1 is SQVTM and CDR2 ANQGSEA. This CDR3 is CSVGLAGSDNEQFF. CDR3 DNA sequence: TGCAGCGTCGGACTAGCGGGAAGTGACAATGAGCAGTTCTTC.

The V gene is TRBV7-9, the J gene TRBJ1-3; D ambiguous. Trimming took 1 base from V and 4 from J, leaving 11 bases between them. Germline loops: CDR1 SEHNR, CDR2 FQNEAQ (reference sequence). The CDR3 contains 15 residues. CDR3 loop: CASSLGVQKGNTIYF. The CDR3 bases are TGTGCCAGCAGCTTAGGAGTACAGAAAGGAAACACCATATATTTT.

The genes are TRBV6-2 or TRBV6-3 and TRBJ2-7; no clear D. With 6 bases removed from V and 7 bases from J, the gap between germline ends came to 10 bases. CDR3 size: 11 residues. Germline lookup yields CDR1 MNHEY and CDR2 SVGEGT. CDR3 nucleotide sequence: TGTGCCAGCAGGGACGCCGGGGAGCAGTACTTC. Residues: CASRDAGEQYF.

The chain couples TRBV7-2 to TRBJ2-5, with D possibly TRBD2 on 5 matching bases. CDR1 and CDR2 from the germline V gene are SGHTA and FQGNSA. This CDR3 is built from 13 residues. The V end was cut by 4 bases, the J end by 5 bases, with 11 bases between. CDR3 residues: CASSYGELETQYF. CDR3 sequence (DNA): TGTGCCAGCAGCTATGGGGAGTTGGAGACCCAGTACTTC.

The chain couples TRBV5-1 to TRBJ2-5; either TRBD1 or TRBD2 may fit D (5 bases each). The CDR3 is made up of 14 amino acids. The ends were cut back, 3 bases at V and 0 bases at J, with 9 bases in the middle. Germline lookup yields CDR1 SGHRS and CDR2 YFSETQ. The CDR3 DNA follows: TGCGCCAGCAGCTCCGGGGCCAACCAAGAGACCCAGTACTTC. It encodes CASSSGANQETQYF.

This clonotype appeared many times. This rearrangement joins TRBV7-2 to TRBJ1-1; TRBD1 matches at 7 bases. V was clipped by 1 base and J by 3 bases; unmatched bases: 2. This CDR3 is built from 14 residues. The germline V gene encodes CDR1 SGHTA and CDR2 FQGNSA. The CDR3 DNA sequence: TGTGCCAGCAGCTTAGACAGGGGATACACTGAAGCTTTCTTT. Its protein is CASSLDRGYTEAFF.

As DNA, the CDR3 is TGCAGTGCTAGAGTGGGACTCTCGAACACTGAAGCTTTCTTT. Amino acids: CSARVGLSNTEAFF. The chain has TRBV20-1 and TRBJ1-1; the D gene is possibly TRBD1 (5 bases). The V gene's germline CDR1 is DFQATT and CDR2 SNEGSKA (reference sequence). V dropped 1 base and J dropped 1 base, with 10 bases sitting between them. The CDR3 runs to 14 residues.

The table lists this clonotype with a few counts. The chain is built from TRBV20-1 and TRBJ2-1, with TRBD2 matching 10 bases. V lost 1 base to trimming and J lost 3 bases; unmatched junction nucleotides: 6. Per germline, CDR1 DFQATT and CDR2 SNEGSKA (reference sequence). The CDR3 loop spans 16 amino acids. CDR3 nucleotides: TGCAGTGCTAGAGTCCTAGCGGGAGCCAACTACAATGAGCAGTTCTTC. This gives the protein CSARVLAGANYNEQFF.

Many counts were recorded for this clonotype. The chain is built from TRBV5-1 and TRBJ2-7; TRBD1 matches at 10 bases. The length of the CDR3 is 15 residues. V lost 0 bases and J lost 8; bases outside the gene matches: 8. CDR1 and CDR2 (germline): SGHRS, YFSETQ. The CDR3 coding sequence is TGCGCCAGCAGCTTGGAGAGACAGGGGGCAGGGAAGCAGTACTTC. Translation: CASSLERQGAGKQYF.

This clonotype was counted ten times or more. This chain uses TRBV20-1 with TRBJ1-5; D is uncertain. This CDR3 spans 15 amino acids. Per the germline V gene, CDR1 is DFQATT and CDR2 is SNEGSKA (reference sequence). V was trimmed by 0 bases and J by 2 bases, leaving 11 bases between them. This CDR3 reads CSARELGIGNQPQHF. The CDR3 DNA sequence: TGCAGTGCTAGAGAGTTGGGGATCGGCAATCAGCCCCAGCATTTT.

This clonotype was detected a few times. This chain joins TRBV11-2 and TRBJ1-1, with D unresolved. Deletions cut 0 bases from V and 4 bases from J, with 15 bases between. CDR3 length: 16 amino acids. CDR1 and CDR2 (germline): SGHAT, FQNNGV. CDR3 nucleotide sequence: TGTGCCAGCAGCTTAGAATTTGGCCGAAAGAGCACTGAAGCTTTCTTT. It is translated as CASSLEFGRKSTEAFF.

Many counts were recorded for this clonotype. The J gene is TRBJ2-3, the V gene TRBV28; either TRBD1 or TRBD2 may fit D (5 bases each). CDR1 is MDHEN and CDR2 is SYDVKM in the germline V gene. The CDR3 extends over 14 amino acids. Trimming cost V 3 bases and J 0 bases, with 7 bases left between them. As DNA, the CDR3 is TGTGCCAGCAGTTTCAGGGAGAGCACAGATACGCAGTATTTT. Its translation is CASSFRESTDTQYF.

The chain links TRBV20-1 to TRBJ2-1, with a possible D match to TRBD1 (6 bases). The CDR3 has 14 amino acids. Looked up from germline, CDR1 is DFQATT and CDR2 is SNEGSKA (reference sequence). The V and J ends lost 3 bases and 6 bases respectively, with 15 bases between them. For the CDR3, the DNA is TGCAGTGCTAGGGGGGCCCAGACGTCCAATGAGCAGTTCTTC. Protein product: CSARGAQTSNEQFF.

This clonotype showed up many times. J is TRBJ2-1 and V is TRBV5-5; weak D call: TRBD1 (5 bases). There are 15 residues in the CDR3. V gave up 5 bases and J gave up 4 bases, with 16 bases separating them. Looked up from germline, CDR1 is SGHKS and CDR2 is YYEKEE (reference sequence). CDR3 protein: CASRFRDSAYNEQFF. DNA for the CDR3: TGTGCCAGCAGGTTCAGGGATTCGGCGTACAATGAGCAGTTCTTC.